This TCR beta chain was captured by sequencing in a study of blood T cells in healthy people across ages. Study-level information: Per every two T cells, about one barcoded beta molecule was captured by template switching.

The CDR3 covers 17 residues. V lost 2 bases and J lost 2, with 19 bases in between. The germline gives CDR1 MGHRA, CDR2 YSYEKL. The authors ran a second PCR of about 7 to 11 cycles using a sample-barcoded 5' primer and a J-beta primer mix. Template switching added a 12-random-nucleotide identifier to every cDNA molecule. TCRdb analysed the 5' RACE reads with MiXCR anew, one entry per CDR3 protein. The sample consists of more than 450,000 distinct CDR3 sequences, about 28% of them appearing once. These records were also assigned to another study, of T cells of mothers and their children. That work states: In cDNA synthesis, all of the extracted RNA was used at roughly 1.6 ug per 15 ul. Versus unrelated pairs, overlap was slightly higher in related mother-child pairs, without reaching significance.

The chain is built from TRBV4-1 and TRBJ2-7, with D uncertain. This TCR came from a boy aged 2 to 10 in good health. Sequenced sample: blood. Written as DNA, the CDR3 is TGCGCCAGCAGCCAACGGCCCCCCAGGCTCCCTCCCTACGAGCAGTACTTC. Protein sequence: CASSQRPPRLPPYEQYF.